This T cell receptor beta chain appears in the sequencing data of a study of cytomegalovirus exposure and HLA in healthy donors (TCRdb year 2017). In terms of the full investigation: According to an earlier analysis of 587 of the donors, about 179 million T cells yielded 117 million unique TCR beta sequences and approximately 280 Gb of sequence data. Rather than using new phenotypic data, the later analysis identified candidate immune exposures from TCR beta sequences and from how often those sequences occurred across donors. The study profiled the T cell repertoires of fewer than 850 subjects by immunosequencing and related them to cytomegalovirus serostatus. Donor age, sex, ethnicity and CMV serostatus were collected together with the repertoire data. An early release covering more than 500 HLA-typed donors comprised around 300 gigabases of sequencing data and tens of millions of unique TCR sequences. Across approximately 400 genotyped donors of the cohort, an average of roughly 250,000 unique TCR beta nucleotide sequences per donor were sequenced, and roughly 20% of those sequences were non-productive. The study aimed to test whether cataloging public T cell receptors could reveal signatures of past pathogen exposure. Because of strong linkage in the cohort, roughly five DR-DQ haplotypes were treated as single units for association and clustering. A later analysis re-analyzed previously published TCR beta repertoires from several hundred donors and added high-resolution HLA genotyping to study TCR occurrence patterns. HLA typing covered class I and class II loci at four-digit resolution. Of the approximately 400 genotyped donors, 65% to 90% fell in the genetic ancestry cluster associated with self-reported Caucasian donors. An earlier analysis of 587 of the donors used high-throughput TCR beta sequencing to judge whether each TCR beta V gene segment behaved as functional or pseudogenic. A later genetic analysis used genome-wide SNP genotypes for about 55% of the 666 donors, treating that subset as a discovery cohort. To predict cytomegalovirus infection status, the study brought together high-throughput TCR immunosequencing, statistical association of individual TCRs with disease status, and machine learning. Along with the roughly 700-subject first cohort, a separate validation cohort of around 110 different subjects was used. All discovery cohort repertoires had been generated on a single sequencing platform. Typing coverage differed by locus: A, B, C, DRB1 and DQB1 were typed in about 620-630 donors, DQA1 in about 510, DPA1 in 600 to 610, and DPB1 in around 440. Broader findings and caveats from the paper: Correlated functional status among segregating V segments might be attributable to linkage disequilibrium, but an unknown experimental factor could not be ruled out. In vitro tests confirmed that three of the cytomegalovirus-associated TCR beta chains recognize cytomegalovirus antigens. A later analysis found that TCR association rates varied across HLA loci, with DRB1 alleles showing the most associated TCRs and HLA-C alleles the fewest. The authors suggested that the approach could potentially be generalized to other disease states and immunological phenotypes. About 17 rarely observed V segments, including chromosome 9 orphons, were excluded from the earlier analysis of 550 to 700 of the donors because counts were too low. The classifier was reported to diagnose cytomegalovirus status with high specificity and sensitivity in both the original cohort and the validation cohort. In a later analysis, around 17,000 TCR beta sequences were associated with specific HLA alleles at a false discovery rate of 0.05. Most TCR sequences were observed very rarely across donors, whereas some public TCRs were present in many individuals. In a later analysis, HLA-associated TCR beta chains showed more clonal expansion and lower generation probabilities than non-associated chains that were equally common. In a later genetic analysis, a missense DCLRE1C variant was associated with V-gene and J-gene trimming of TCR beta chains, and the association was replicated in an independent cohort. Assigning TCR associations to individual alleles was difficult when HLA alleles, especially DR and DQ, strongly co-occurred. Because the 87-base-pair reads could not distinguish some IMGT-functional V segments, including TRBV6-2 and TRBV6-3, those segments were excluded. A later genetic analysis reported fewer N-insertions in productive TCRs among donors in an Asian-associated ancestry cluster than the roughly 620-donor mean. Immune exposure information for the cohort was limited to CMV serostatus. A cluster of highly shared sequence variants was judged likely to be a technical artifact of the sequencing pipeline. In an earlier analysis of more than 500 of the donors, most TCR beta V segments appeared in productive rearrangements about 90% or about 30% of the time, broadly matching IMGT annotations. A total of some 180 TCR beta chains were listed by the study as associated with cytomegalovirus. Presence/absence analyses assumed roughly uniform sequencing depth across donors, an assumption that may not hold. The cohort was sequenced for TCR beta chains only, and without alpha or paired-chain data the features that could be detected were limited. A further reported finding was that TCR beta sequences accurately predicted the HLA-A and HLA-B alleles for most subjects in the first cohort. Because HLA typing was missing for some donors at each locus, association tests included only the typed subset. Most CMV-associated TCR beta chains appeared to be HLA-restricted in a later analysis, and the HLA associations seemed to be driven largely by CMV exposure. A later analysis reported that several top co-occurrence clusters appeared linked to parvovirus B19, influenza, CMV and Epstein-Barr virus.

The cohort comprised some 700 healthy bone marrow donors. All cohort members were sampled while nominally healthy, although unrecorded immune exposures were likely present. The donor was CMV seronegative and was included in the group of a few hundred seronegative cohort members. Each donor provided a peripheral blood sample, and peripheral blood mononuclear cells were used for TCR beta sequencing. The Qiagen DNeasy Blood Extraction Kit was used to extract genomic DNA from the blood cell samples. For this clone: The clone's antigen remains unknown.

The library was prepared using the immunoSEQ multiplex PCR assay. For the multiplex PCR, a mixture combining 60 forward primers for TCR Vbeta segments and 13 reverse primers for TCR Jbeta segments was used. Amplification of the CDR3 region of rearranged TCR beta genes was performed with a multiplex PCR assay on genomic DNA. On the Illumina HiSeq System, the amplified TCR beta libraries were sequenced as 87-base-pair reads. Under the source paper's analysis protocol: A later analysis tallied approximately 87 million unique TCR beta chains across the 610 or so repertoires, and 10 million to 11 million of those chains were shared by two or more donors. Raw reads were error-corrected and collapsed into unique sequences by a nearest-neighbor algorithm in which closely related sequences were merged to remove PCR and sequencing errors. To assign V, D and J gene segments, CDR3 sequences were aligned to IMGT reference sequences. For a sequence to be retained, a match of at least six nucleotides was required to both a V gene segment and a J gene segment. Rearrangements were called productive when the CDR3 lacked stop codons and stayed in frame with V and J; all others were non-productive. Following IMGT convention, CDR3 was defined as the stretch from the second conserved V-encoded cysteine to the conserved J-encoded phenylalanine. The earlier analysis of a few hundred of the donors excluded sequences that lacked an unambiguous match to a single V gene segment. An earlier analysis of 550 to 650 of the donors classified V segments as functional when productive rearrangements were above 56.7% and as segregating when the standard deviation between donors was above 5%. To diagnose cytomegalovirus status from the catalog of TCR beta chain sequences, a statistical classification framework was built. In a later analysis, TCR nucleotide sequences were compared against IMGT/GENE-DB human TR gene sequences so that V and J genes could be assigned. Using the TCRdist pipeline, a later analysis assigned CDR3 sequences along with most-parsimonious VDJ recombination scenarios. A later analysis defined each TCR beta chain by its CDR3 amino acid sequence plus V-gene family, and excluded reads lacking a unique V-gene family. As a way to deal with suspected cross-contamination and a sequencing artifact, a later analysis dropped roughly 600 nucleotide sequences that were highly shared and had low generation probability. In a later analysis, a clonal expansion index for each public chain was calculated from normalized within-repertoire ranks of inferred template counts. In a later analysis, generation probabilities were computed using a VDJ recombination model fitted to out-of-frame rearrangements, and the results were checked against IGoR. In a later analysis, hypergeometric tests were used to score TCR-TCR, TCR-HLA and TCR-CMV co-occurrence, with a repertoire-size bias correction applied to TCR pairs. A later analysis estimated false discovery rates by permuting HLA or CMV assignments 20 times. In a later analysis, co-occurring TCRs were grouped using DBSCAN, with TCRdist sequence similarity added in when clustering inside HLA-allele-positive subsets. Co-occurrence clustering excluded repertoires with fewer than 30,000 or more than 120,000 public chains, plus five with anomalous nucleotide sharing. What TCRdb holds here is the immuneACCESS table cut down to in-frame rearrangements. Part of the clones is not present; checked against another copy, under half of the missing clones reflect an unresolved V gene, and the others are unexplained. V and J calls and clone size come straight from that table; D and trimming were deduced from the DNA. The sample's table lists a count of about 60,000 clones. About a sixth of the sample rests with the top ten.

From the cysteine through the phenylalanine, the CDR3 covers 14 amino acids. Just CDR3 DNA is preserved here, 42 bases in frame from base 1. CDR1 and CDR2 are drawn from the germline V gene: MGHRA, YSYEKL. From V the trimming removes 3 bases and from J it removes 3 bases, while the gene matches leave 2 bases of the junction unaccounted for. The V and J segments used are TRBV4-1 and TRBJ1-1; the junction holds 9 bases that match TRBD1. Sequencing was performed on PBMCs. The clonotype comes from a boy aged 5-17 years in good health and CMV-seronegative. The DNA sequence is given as TGCGCCAGCAGCCATCGACAGGGGGACACTGAAGCTTTCTTT. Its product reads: CASSHRQGDTEAFF.